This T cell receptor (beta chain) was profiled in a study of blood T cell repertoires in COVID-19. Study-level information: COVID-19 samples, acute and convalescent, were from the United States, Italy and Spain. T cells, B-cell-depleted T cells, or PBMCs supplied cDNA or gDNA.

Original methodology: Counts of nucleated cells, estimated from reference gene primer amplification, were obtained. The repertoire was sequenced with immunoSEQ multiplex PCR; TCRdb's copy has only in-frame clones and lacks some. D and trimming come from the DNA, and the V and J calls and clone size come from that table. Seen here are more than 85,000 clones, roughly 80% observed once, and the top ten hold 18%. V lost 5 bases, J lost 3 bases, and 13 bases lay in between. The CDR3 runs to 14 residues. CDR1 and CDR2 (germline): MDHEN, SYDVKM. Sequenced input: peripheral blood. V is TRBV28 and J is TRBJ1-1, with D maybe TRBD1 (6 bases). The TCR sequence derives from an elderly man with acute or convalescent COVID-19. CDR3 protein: CASSLGARHTEAFF. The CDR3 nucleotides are TGTGCCAGCAGTCTGGGGGCTCGGCACACTGAAGCTTTCTTT. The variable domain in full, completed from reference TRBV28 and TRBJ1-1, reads DVKVTQSSRYLVKRTGEKVFLECVQDMDHENMFWYRQDPGLGLRLIYFSYDVKMKEKGDIPEGYSVSREKKERFSLILESASTNQTSMYLCASSLGARHTEAFFGQGTRLTVV.